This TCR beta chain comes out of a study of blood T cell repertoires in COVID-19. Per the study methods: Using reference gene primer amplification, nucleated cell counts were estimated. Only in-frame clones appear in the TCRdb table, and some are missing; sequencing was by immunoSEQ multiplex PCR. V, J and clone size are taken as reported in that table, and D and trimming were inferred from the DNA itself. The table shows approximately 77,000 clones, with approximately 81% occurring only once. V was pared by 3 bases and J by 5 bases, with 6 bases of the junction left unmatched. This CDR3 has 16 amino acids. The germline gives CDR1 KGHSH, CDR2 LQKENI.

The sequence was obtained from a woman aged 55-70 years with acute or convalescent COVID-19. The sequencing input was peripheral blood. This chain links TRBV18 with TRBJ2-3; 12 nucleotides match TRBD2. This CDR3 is CASSPLAGGPKDTQYF. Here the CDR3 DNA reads TGTGCCAGCTCACCTCTAGCGGGGGGGCCCAAAGATACGCAGTATTTT. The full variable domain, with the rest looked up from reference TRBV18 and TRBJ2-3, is NAGVMQNPRHLVRRRGQEARLRCSPMKGHSHVYWYRQLPEEGLKFMVYLQKENIIDESGMPKERFSAEFPKEGPSILRIQQVVRGDSAAYFCASSPLAGGPKDTQYFGPGTRLTVL.